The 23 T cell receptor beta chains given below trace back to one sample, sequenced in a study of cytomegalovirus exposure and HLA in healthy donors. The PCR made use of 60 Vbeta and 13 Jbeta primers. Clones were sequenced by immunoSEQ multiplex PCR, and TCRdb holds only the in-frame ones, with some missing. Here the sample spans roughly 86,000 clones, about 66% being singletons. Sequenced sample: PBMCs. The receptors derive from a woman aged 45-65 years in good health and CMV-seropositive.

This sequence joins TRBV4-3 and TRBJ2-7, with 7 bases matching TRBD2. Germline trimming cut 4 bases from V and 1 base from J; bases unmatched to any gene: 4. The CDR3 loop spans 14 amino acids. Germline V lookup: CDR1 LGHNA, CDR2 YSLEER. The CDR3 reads CASSRGGGSYEQYF. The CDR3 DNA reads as TGCGCCAGCAGCCGAGGCGGGGGTTCCTACGAGCAGTACTTC.

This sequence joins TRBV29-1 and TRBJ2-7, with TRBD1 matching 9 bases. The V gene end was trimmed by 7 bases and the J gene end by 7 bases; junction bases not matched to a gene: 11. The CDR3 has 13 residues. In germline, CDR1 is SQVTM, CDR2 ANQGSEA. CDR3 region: CSEIGDRAGEQYF. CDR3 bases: TGCAGCGAAATAGGGGACAGGGCGGGGGAGCAGTACTTC.

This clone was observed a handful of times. CDR3 DNA sequence: TGCGCCAGCAGCTTTGAGGATAATTCACCCCTCCACTTT. It translates to CASSFEDNSPLHF. The gene calls are TRBV5-1 and TRBJ1-6; no clear D gene. The V gene lost 2 bases and the J gene lost 5 bases, with 5 bases spanning the gap. Germline CDR1 is SGHRS and CDR2 is YFSETQ. The CDR3 totals 13 residues.

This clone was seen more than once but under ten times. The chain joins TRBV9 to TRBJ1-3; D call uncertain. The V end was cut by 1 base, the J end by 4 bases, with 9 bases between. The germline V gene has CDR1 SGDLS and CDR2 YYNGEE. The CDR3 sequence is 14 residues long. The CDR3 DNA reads TGTGCCAGCAGCGTAAGTGGCTTCGGAAACACCATATATTTT. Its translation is CASSVSGFGNTIYF.

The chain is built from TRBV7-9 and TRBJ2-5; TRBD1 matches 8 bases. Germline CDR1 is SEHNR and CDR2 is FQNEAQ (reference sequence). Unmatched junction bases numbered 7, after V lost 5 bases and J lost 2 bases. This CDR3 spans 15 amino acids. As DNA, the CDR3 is TGTGCCAGCAGCCCTAGGGACAGGCCGCAAGAGACCCAGTACTTC. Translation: CASSPRDRPQETQYF.

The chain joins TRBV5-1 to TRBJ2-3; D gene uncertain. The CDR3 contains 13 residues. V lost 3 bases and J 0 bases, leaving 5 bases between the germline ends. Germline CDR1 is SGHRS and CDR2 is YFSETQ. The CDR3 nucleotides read TGCGCCAGCAGCTCGACTAGCACAGATACGCAGTATTTT. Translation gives CASSSTSTDTQYF.

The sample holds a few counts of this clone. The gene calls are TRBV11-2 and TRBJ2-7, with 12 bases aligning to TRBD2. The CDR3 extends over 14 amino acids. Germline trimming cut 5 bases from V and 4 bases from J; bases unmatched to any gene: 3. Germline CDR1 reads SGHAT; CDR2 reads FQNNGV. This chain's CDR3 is CASSGTSGLYEQYF. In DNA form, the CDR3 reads TGTGCCAGCAGCGGGACTAGCGGGCTTTACGAGCAGTACTTC. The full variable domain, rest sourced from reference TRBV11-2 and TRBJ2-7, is EAGVAQSPRYKIIEKRQSVAFWCNPISGHATLYWYQQILGQGPKLLIQFQNNGVVDDSQLPKDRFSAERLKGVDSTLKIQPAKLEDSAVYLCASSGTSGLYEQYFGPGTRLTVT.

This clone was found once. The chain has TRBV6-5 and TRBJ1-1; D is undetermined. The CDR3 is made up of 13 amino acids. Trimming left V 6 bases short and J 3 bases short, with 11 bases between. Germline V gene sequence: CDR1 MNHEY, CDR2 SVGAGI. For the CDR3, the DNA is TGTGCCAGCAGCTTGACACGGTACACTGAAGCTTTCTTT. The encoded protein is CASSLTRYTEAFF.

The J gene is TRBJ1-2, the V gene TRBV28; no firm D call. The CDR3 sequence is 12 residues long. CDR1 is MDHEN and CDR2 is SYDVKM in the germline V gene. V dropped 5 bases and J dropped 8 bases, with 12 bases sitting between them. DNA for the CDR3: TGTGCCAGCAGTCCCCGGACGGGAGGCTACACCTTC. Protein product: CASSPRTGGYTF.

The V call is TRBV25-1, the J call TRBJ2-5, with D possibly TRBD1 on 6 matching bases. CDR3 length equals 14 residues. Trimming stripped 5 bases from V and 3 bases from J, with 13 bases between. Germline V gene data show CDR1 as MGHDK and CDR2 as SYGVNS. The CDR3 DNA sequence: TGTGCCAGCAGTTGGACAGTCGGAGAAGAGACCCAGTACTTC. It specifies CASSWTVGEETQYF.

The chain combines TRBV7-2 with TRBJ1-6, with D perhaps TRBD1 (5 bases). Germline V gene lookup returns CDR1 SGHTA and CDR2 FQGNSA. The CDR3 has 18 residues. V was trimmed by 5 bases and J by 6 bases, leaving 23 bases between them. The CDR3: CASSQEHAGGGRNSPLHF. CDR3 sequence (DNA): TGTGCCAGCAGCCAAGAACACGCCGGCGGGGGTCGTAATTCACCCCTCCACTTT. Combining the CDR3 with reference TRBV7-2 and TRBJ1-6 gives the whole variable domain GAGVSQSPSNKVTEKGKDVELRCDPISGHTALYWYRQSLGQGLEFLIYFQGNSAPDKSGLPSDRFSAERTGGSVSTLTIQRTQQEDSAVYLCASSQEHAGGGRNSPLHFGNGTRLTVT.

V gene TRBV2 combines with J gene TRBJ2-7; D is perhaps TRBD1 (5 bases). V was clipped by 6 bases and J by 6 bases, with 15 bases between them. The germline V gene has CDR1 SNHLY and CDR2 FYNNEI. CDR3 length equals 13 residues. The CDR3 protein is CASRLGLLSEQYF. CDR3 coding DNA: TGTGCCAGCAGGCTGGGGCTACTAAGCGAGCAGTACTTC. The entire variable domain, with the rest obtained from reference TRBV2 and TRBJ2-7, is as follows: EPEVTQTPSHQVTQMGQEVILRCVPISNHLYFYWYRQILGQKVEFLVSFYNNEISEKSEIFDDQFSVERPDGSNFTLKIRSTKLEDSAMYFCASRLGLLSEQYFGPGTRLTVT.

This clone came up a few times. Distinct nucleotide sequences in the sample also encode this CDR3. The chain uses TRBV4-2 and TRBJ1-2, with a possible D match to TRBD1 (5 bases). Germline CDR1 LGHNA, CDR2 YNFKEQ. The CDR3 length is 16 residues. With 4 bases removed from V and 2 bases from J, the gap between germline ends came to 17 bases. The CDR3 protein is CASSPEPTGVNYGYTF. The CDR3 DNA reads TGTGCCAGCAGCCCGGAACCCACAGGCGTCAACTATGGCTACACCTTC.

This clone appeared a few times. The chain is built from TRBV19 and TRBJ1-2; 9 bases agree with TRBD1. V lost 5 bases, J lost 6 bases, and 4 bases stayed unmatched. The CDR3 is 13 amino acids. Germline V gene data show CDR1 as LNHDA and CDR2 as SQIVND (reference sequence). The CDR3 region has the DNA TGTGCCAGTAGTGCCCGGACAGGGGATGGCTACACCTTC. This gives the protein CASSARTGDGYTF.

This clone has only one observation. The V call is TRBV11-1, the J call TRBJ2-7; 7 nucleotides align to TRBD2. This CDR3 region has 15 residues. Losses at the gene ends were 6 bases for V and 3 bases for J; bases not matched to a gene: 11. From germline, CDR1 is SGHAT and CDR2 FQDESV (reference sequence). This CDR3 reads CASSSPAGSFYEQYF. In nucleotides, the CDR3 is TGTGCCAGCAGTTCCCCAGCGGGGAGTTTCTACGAGCAGTACTTC.

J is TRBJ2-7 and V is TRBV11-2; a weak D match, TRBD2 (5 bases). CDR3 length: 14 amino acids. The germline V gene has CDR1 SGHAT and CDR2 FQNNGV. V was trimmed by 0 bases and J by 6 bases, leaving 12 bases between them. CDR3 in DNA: TGTGCCAGCAGCTTAGATTGGACTCGCACCGAGCAGTACTTC. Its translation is CASSLDWTRTEQYF.

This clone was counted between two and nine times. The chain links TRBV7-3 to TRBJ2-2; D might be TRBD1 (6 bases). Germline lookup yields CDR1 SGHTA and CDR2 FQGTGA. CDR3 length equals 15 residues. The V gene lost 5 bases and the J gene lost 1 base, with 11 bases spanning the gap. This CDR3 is CASSIRQENTGELFF. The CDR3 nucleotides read TGTGCCAGCAGCATAAGACAGGAGAACACCGGGGAGCTGTTTTTT. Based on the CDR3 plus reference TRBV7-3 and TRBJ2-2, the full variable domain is GAGVSQTPSNKVTEKGKYVELRCDPISGHTALYWYRQSLGQGPEFLIYFQGTGAADDSGLPNDRFFAVRPEGSVSTLKIQRTERGDSAVYLCASSIRQENTGELFFGEGSRLTVL.

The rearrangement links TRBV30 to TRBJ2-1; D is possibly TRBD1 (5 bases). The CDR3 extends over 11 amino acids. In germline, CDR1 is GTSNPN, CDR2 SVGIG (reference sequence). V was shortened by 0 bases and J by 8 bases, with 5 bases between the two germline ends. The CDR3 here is CAWSVGDEQFF. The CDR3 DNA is TGTGCCTGGAGTGTAGGGGATGAGCAGTTCTTC.

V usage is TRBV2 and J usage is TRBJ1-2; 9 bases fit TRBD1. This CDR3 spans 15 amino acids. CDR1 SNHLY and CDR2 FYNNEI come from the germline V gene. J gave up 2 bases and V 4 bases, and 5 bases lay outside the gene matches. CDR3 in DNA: TGTGCCAGCAGTGTTGACAGGGGGAAAAACTATGGCTACACCTTC. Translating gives CASSVDRGKNYGYTF.

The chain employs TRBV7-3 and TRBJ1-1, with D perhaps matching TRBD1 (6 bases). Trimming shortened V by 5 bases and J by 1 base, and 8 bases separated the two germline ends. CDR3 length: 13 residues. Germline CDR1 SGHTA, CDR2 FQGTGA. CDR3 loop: CASSMTGNTEAFF. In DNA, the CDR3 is TGTGCCAGCAGCATGACAGGGAACACTGAAGCTTTCTTT. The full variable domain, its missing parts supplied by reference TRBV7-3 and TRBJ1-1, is GAGVSQTPSNKVTEKGKYVELRCDPISGHTALYWYRQSLGQGPEFLIYFQGTGAADDSGLPNDRFFAVRPEGSVSTLKIQRTERGDSAVYLCASSMTGNTEAFFGQGTRLTVV.

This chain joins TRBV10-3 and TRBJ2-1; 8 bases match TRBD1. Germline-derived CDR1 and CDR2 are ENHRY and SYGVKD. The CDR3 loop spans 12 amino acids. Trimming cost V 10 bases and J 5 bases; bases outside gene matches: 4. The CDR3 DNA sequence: TGTGCCAGCAGGGGGCTGGACAATGAGCAGTTCTTC. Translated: CASRGLDNEQFF.

The CDR3, as DNA: TGTGCCAGCAGGACCACAGGGGGCACTGAAGCTTTCTTT. It specifies CASRTTGGTEAFF. The chain is built from TRBV28 and TRBJ1-1, with 8 bases identical to TRBD1. J gave up 4 bases and V 6 bases, and 4 bases lay outside the gene matches. The CDR3 consists of 13 residues. Germline V lookup: CDR1 MDHEN, CDR2 SYDVKM.

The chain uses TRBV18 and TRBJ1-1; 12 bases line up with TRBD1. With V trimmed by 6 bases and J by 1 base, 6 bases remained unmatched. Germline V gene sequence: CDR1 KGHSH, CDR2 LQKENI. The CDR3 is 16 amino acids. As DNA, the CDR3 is TGTGCCAGCTCCCCGGGACAGGGGGCTGGGAACACTGAAGCTTTCTTT. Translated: CASSPGQGAGNTEAFF.